These T cell receptor beta chains were read from a single sample in a study of PD-1 blockade in classical Hodgkin lymphoma. Profiled with immunoSEQ multiplex PCR; TCRdb holds only in-frame clones, not every one. The sample includes under 60,000 clones, about nine tenths of them seen just once. This specimen was peripheral blood mononuclear cells (PBMCs), taken before the fourth cycle of nivolumab. The receptor source for this set is a human donor with classical Hodgkin lymphoma. Both conserved end residues are part of each CDR3. The D gene is left open where the match is weak. Clone size is not always given. Where it is, it says once, few, many or a class for expanded clones.

>once|TRBJ1-1|NA|TRBV7-9
TGTGCCAGCAGCTTAGATGAGGGGCGGAACACTGAAGCTTTCTTT
CASSLDEGRNTEAFF
>NA|TRBJ1-3|NA|TRBV7-2
TGTGCCAGCAGCTTAAAAGGCAGGGCCAGCTCTGGAAACACCATATATTTT
CASSLKGRASSGNTIYF
>NA|TRBJ2-1|TRBD2|TRBV5-1
TGCGCCAGCAGCTTGAGTACAGGGAAGCGGGAGACCTACAATGAGCAGTTCTTC
CASSLSTGKRETYNEQFF
>NA|TRBJ2-3|TRBD2|TRBV6-1
TGTGCCAGCAGTAACCTAGCGGACTCCACAGATACGCAGTATTTT
CASSNLADSTDTQYF
>NA|TRBJ1-1|NA|TRBV28
TGTGCCAGCAGTAAAGGGGGGTCGGGGACTGAAGCTTTCTTT
CASSKGGSGTEAFF
>NA|TRBJ2-3|NA|TRBV11-1
TGTGCCAGCAGCCACCCCGGGGCCACAGATACGCAGTATTTT
CASSHPGATDTQYF
>few|TRBJ1-2|NA|TRBV28
TGTGCCAGCAGTTTATCGGCCAGTCCTTATGGCTACACCTTC
CASSLSASPYGYTF
>NA|TRBJ2-1|TRBD1|TRBV5-1
TGCGCCAGCAGTCCGGAACCCGGGACAGGTTTTTACAATGAGCAGTTCTTC
CASSPEPGTGFYNEQFF
>few|TRBJ1-3|NA|TRBV11-2
TGTGCCAGCAGCCAGAACGGACAGCTAAGCTCTGGAAACACCATATATTTT
CASSQNGQLSSGNTIYF
>NA|TRBJ2-3|NA|TRBV28
TGTGCCAGCAGTTTAAATCGAGGGGCAGATACGCAGTATTTT
CASSLNRGADTQYF
>NA|TRBJ2-2|NA|TRBV2
TGTGCCAGCAGGGCAGGGGACACCGGGGAGCTGTTTTTT
CASRAGDTGELFF
>NA|TRBJ2-1|NA|TRBV6-1
TGTGCCAGCAGTGAAGGACTGGGGAAGCAGTTCTTC
CASSEGLGKQFF
>NA|TRBJ1-1|NA|TRBV7-9
TGTGCCAGCAGCCCGCAGGATGAGCTTTTCTTT
CASSPQDELFF
>NA|TRBJ2-3|NA|TRBV28
TGTGCCAGCAGTCAAACCGGTACAGGCACAGATACGCAGTATTTT
CASSQTGTGTDTQYF
>NA|TRBJ2-7|NA|TRBV9
TGTGCCAGCAGCGTAGGGGGAGACCCTTCGATTTCCTACGAGCAGTACTTC
CASSVGGDPSISYEQYF
>NA|TRBJ1-2|NA|TRBV5-6
TGTGCCAGCAGCTCCCACAGGGAGAGCTACACCTTC
CASSSHRESYTF
>NA|TRBJ2-1|TRBD2|TRBV12-5
TGTGCTAGTAGACTAGCGGGGGACGATGAGCAGTTCTTC
CASRLAGDDEQFF
>NA|TRBJ2-3|TRBD2|TRBV9
TGTGCCAGCAGCGTAGGGGGCGGGAGCTCAGATACGCAGTATTTT
CASSVGGGSSDTQYF
>NA|TRBJ2-6|TRBD1|TRBV7-2
TGTGCCAGCAGCTCTCCGGACAGGCCATGGGCCGGGGCCAACGTCCTGACTTTC
CASSSPDRPWAGANVLTF
>NA|TRBJ2-7|NA|TRBV6-1
TGTGCCAGCAGGTCGGACGGAACCTACGAGCAGTACTTC
CASRSDGTYEQYF
>few|TRBJ1-1|NA|TRBV4-1
TGCGCCAGCCGCCCCTCGGCCCAGAACACTGAAGCTTTCTTT
CASRPSAQNTEAFF
>NA|TRBJ2-7|NA|TRBV19
TGTGCCAGTAGAACTACCGGGACGGCAACCTACGAGCAGTACTTC
CASRTTGTATYEQYF
>NA|TRBJ2-7|NA|TRBV19
TGTGCCAGCCAAGGGGGGACTGGTAGCGAGCAGTACTTC
CASQGGTGSEQYF
>NA|TRBJ2-1|NA|TRBV2
TGTGCCAGCGGTGTGAACAACCTGTACAATGAGCAGTTCTTC
CASGVNNLYNEQFF
>NA|TRBJ2-3|NA|TRBV18
TGTGCCAGCTCACCACTGGCAGGGGGGCTCACAGATACGCAGTATTTT
CASSPLAGGLTDTQYF
>NA|TRBJ2-5|NA|TRBV6-1
TGTGCCAGCAGTGAACGGGGACAAGAGACCCAGTACTTC
CASSERGQETQYF
>once|TRBJ2-2|TRBD1|TRBV5-1
TGCGCCAGCAGCTTGGAATGGACAGGGGTTGACGGGGAGCTGTTTTTT
CASSLEWTGVDGELFF
>NA|TRBJ2-3|NA|TRBV5-1
TGCGCCAGCAGCTCCAGTTGGGGCAACACAGATACGCAGTATTTT
CASSSSWGNTDTQYF
>NA|TRBJ2-7|TRBD2|TRBV14
TGTGCCAGCAGCCTTGACTCGTCCGGGACTACCCCAACGCCTCACTACGAGCAGTACTTC
CASSLDSSGTTPTPHYEQYF
>NA|TRBJ2-7|NA|TRBV9
TGTGCCAGCAGCCCCTCGACAGGTCACTACGAGCAGTACTTC
CASSPSTGHYEQYF
>NA|TRBJ1-5|TRBD1|TRBV6-5
TGTGCCAGCAGCCTCGGGACAGGGCCGAATCAGCCCCAGCATTTT
CASSLGTGPNQPQHF
>NA|TRBJ2-2|NA|TRBV14
TGTGCCAGCAGCCAAGCTGGGGGGAACACCGGGGAGCTGTTTTTT
CASSQAGGNTGELFF
>NA|TRBJ2-3|TRBD2|TRBV15
TGTGCCACCAGCAGAGATCTCGGCGGGAGTGCAGATACGCAGTATTTT
CATSRDLGGSADTQYF
>NA|TRBJ1-1|NA|TRBV6-5
TGTGCCAGCAGTTACTTAACAGCGGGGGCCGCCTTGGAGTGTTCCTTT
CASSYLTAGAALECSF
>few|TRBJ1-5|TRBD1|TRBV2
TGTGCCACAGTCGTACGAGGGGGCTGGGATCAGCCCCAGCATTTT
CATVVRGGWDQPQHF
>NA|TRBJ2-5|NA|TRBV4-1
TGCGCCAGCAGCCAACAGGGGACCCAGTACTTC
CASSQQGTQYF
>NA|TRBJ2-2|NA|TRBV27
TGTGCCAGCAGGTCGGAAGACACCGGGGAGCTGTTTTTT
CASRSEDTGELFF
>NA|TRBJ2-5|NA|TRBV19
TGTGCCAGTAGTATATCTCCATTGGGGGGCAGGGAGACCCAGTACTTC
CASSISPLGGRETQYF
>NA|TRBJ2-7|NA|TRBV5-4
TGTGCCAGCAGCTTACGATTGGCCGGACTATGGTTCTACGAGCAGTACTTC
CASSLRLAGLWFYEQYF
>NA|TRBJ1-2|NA|TRBV7-2
TGTGCCAGCAGCTTGAGGCGGGGCTATGGCTACACCTTC
CASSLRRGYGYTF
>NA|TRBJ2-7|TRBD2|TRBV15
TGTGCCACCAGCAGGGGGGGGACCTACGAGCAGTACTTC
CATSRGGTYEQYF
>NA|TRBJ1-5|TRBD1|TRBV27
TGTGCCAGCAGTTCAATACGACAGGGAAGGCGCCAGCCCCAGCATTTT
CASSSIRQGRRQPQHF
>NA|TRBJ1-2|NA|TRBV6-5
TGTGCCAGCAGTTACGTCGGGCAGTACTATGGCTACACCTTC
CASSYVGQYYGYTF
>NA|TRBJ1-2|NA|TRBV5-1
TGCGCCAGCAGCTTGGACAGCCCCTATGGCTACACCTTC
CASSLDSPYGYTF
>NA|TRBJ1-5|TRBD1|TRBV2
TGTGCCAGCAAGGCAGGGGGCGGGGGAAATCAGCCCCAGCATTTT
CASKAGGGGNQPQHF
>NA|TRBJ1-3|TRBD1|TRBV19
TGTGCCAGTAGTATCCGGACAGGGGGATATGGAAACACCATATATTTT
CASSIRTGGYGNTIYF
>NA|TRBJ1-5|TRBD1|TRBV7-9
TGTGCCAGCAGCTTAGGGGGACAGGTTGCTCAGCCCCAGCATTTT
CASSLGGQVAQPQHF
>NA|TRBJ1-6|NA|TRBV5-4
TGTGCCAGCAGCCCAAGGGAAGTTAATTCACCCCTCCACTTT
CASSPREVNSPLHF
>NA|TRBJ1-4|TRBD1|TRBV4-1
TGCGCCAGCAGTCCAGGGGGCGCCCCTGAAAAACTGTTTTTT
CASSPGGAPEKLFF
>NA|TRBJ1-1|NA|TRBV10-1
TGCGCCAGCAGACTAACAGGGCGGAACACTGAAGCTTTCTTT
CASRLTGRNTEAFF
>once|TRBJ1-1|NA|TRBV25-1
TGTGCCAGCAGTGCCGCCCAGGCCACTGAAGCTTTCTTT
CASSAAQATEAFF
>NA|TRBJ2-2|NA|TRBV19
TGTGCCAGTCGAACTTCGGAGTTCACCGGGGAGCTGTTTTTT
CASRTSEFTGELFF
>NA|TRBJ2-7|TRBD1|TRBV19
TGTGCCAGTAGTATAGGACAGGGGGCTCTTGGCGAGCAGTACTTC
CASSIGQGALGEQYF
>NA|TRBJ2-7|NA|TRBV7-8
TGTGCCAGCAGCCCCCTGCCAAGGGAGCAGTACTTC
CASSPLPREQYF
>NA|TRBJ2-1|TRBD2|TRBV7-9
TGTGCCAGCAGCCTGACTAGCGGGAGGGCTGAGCAGTTCTTC
CASSLTSGRAEQFF
>NA|TRBJ2-3|NA|TRBV7-9
TGTGCCAGCAGCTTGGCCACTTCGACAGATACGCAGTATTTT
CASSLATSTDTQYF